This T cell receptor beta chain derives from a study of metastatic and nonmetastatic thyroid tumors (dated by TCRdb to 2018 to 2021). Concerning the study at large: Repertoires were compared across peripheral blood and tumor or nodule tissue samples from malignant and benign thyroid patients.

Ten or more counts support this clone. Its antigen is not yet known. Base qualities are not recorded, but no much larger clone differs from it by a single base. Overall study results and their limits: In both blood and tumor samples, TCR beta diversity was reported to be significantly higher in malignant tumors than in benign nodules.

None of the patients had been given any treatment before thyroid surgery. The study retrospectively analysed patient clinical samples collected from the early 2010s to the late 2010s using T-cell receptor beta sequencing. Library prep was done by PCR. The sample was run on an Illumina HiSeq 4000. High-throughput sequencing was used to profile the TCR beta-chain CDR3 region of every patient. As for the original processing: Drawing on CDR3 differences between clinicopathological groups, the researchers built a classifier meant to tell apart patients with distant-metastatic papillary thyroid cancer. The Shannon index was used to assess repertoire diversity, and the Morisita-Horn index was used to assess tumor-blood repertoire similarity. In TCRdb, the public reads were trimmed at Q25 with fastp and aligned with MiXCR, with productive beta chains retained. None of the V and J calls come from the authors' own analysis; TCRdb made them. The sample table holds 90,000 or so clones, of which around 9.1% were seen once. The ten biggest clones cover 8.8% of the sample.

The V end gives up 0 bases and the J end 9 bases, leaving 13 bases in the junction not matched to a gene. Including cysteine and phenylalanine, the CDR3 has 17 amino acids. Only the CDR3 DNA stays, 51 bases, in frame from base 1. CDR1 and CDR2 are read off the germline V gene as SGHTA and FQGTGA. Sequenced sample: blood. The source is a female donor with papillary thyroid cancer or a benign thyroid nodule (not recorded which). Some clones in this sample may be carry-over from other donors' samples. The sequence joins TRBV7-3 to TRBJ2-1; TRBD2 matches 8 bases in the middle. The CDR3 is CASSLTWSGGRQREQFF. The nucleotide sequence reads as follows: TGTGCCAGCAGCTTAACGTGGAGCGGGGGTAGGCAACGTGAGCAGTTCTTC.